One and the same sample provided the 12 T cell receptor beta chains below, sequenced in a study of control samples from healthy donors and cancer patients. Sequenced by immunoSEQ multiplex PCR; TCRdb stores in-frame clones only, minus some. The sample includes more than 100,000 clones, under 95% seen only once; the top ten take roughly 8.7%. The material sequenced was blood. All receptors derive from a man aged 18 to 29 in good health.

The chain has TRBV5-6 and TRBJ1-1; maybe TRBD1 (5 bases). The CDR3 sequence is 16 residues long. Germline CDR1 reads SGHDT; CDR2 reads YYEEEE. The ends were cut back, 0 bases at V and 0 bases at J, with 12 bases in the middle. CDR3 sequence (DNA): TGTGCCAGCAGCTTGGAGGGGTGGGCAGTGAACACTGAAGCTTTCTTT. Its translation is CASSLEGWAVNTEAFF.

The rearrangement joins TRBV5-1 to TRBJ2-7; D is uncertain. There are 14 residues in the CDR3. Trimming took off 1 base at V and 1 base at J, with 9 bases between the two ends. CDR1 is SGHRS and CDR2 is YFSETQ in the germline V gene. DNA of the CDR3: TGCGCCAGCAGCTTGCTTTCGGATTCCTACGAGCAGTACTTC. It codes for CASSLLSDSYEQYF. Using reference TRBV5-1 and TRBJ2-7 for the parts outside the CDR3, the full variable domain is KAGVTQTPRYLIKTRGQQVTLSCSPISGHRSVSWYQQTPGQGLQFLFEYFSETQRNKGNFPGRFSGRQFSNSRSEMNVSTLELGDSALYLCASSLLSDSYEQYFGPGTRLTVT.

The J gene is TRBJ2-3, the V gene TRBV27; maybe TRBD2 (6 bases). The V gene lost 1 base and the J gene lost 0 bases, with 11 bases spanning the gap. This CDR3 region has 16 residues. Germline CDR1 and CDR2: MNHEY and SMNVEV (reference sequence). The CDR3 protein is CASSLLGGVSTDTQYF. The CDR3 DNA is TGTGCCAGCAGTTTATTGGGCGGGGTAAGCACAGATACGCAGTATTTT.

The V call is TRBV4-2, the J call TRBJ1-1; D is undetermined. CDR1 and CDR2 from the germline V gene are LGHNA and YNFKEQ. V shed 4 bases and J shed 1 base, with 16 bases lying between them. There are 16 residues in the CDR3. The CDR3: CASSPTERGENTEAFF. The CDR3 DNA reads TGTGCCAGCAGCCCAACTGAGCGGGGAGAGAACACTGAAGCTTTCTTT.

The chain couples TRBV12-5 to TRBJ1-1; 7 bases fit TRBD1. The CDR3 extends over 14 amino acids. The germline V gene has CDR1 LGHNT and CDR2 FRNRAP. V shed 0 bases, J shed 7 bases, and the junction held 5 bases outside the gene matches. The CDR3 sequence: CASGLVQGGVEAFF. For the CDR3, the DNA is TGTGCTAGTGGTTTGGTCCAGGGGGGCGTTGAAGCTTTCTTT. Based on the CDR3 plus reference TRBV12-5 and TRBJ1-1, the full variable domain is DARVTQTPRHKVTEMGQEVTMRCQPILGHNTVFWYRQTMMQGLELLAYFRNRAPLDDSGMPKDRFSAEMPDATLATLKIQPSEPRDSAVYFCASGLVQGGVEAFFGQGTRLTVV.

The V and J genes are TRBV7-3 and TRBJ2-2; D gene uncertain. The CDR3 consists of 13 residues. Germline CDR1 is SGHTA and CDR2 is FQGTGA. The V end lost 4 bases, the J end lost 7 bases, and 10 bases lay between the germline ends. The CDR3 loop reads CASSSSDHGELFF. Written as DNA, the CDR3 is TGTGCCAGCAGCTCCTCGGACCACGGGGAGCTGTTTTTT.

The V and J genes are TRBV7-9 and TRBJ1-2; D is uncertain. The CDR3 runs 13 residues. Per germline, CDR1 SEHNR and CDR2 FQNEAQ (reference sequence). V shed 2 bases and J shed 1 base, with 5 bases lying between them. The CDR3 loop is CASSLYSNYGYTF. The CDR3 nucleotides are TGTGCCAGCAGCTTATACAGTAACTATGGCTACACCTTC.

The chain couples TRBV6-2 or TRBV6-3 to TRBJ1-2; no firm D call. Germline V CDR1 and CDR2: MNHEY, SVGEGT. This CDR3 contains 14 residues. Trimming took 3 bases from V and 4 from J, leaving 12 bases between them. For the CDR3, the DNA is TGTGCCAGCAGTTATTTCGCAGAGACCTATGGCTACACCTTC. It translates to CASSYFAETYGYTF.

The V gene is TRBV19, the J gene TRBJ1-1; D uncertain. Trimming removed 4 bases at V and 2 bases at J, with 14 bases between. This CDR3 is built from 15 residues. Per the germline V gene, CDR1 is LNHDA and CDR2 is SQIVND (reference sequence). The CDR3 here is CASSSPNKVNTEAFF. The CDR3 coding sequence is TGTGCCAGTAGTAGCCCCAACAAAGTAAACACTGAAGCTTTCTTT.

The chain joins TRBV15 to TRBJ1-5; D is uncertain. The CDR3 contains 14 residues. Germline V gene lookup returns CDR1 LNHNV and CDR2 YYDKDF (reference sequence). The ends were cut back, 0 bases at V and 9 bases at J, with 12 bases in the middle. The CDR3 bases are TGTGCCACCAGCAGAGAGACGGGCGAGGGGCCCCAGCATTTT. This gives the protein CATSRETGEGPQHF.

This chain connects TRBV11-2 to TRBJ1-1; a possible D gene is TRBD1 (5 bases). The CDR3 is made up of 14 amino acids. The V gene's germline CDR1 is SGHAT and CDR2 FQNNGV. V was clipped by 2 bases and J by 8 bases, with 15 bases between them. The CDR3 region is CASSLHPGGVEAFF. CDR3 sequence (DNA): TGTGCCAGCAGCTTACACCCCGGGGGGGTAGAAGCTTTCTTT.

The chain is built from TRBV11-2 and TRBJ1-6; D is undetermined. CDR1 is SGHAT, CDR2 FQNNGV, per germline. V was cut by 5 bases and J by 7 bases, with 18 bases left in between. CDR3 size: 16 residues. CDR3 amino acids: CASSTGEGGGNSPLHF. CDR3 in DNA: TGTGCCAGCAGCACCGGTGAGGGAGGAGGAAATTCACCCCTCCACTTT.